This is a list of T cell receptor beta chains from one sample in a study of T cell changes during pregnancy in multiple sclerosis. Data came from immunoSEQ multiplex PCR; TCRdb stores just in-frame clones and leaves some out. The table includes fewer than 95,000 clones, 85% to 95% detected once. Sequencing used peripheral blood, obtained in the first trimester of pregnancy. Receptors originate from a female donor with multiple sclerosis, enrolled in a pregnancy study. Both conserved end residues are part of each CDR3.

v_call | cdr3_aa
TRBV15 | CATLQGTDSNQPQHF
TRBV6-1 | CASTDRVRYEQYF
TRBV5-6 | CASSLDSDRDWGTGELFF
TRBV6-1 | CASSEATGTGFYEQYF
TRBV7-8 | CASQEGAPGANVLTF
TRBV18 | CASSPPGLAGVTQYF
TRBV4-1 | CASSQLGLAGSLVEQFF
TRBV10-3 | CAISETGNTMNTEAFF
TRBV5-6 | CASSLMAQGRFQETQYF
TRBV4-1 | CASSQDPGEGGETQYF
TRBV2 | CASNEQGPGGNNEQFF
TRBV30 | CAWSNGITNTEAFF
TRBV13 | CASSFGTDSNQPQHF
TRBV7-3 | CASSPDARSSYEQYF
TRBV5-1 | CASSFSDRRPSYNEQFF
TRBV6-5 | CASKISGVTDTQYF
TRBV19 | CASSTRPLYTEAFF
TRBV9 | CASSGGRSDYGYTF
TRBV11-1 | CASSLGQNYGYTF
TRBV5-1 | CASSLRTSGGLTGELFF
TRBV5-4 | CASSLPGRGYTF
TRBV6-5 | CASSYSTGPGAEAFF